This TCR beta chain was recovered during a study of cytomegalovirus exposure and HLA in healthy donors. The data were produced by immunoSEQ multiplex PCR, yet TCRdb's version contains in-frame clones alone and is incomplete. Found here are fewer than 200,000 clones, 75% to 90% of them singletons; the top ten hold 2% to 2.5%. This receptor was taken from a woman aged 18 to 35 in good health and CMV-seronegative. Sequences were obtained from PBMCs.

DNA for the CDR3: TGTGCCAGCAGTGAACCCGGGACAGCGCCCTACGAGCAGTACTTC. Its protein product is CASSEPGTAPYEQYF. V gene TRBV6-1 combines with J gene TRBJ2-7, with 7 nucleotides matching TRBD1. CDR1 and CDR2 from the germline V gene are MNHNS and SASEGT. Germline trimming cut 2 bases from V and 2 bases from J; bases unmatched to any gene: 6. CDR3 length equals 15 residues.